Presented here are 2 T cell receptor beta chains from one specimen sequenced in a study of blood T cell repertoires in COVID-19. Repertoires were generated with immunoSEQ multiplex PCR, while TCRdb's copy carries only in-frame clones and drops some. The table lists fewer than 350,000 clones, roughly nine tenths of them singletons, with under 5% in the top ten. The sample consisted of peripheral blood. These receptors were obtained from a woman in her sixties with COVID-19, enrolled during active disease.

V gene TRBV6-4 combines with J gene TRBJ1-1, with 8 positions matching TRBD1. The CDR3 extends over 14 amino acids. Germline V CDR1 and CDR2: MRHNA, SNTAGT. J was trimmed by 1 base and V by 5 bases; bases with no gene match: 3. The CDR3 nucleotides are TGTGCCAGCAGTCCAACAGGGGGGAACACTGAAGCTTTCTTT. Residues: CASSPTGGNTEAFF.

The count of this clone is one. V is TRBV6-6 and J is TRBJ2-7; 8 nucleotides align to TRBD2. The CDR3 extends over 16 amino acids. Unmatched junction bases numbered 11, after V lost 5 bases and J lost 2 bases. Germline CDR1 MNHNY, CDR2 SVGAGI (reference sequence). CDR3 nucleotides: TGTGCCAGCAGTCGAGCTGCGGGGGGCCTCCCCTACGAGCAGTACTTC. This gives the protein CASSRAAGGLPYEQYF.